The 8 T cell receptor beta chains listed next were all sequenced from one sample in a study of cytomegalovirus exposure and HLA in healthy donors. Vbeta (60) and Jbeta (13) primers were used in the PCR. This table comes from immunoSEQ multiplex PCR, and its TCRdb copy is limited to in-frame clones, with some not included. This sample has 95,000 to 150,000 clones; over 75% occur once, and the top ten carry roughly 12%. The sample consisted of PBMCs. All receptors derive from a woman aged 40 to 55 in good health and CMV-seropositive.

The chain couples TRBV25-1 to TRBJ1-1; 8 nucleotides agree with TRBD1. V lost 5 bases and J lost 1; bases outside the gene matches: 6. The CDR3 runs 15 residues. Germline V gives CDR1 MGHDK, CDR2 SYGVNS. The CDR3 DNA sequence: TGTGCCAGCAGTAAGCAGGGGGCGAAGAACACTGAAGCTTTCTTT. This translates into CASSKQGAKNTEAFF.

This clone was counted between two and nine times. The chain combines TRBV19 with TRBJ2-2, with D perhaps matching TRBD1 (5 bases). Trimming left V 7 bases short and J 8 bases short, with 17 bases between. CDR3 length equals 14 residues. CDR1 LNHDA and CDR2 SQIVND come from the germline V gene (reference sequence). In DNA, the CDR3 is TGTGCCAGTACCCCTCGCCGCCCAGGGGGGGAGCTGTTTTTT. Amino acid sequence: CASTPRRPGGELFF.

The gene calls are TRBV2 and TRBJ2-5, with D maybe TRBD1 (6 bases). The J call may not be correct, given that the DNA end is closer to TRBJ2-7. Germline loops: CDR1 SNHLY, CDR2 FYNNEI. This CDR3 has 15 amino acids. The CDR3 DNA follows: TGTGCCAGCAGTGACGGAGCAGGGGAGTCGGACGAGCAGTACTTC. Protein product: CASSDGAGESDEQYF.

The CDR3 sequence: CASSLARGTDTQYF. In DNA, the CDR3 is TGCGCCAGCAGCCTTGCGCGGGGCACAGATACGCAGTATTTT. The rearrangement links TRBV5-1 to TRBJ2-3; possible D gene TRBD2, 5 bases. V lost 4 bases, J lost 1 base, and 10 bases lay in between. This CDR3 comprises 14 residues. Germline CDR1 reads SGHRS; CDR2 reads YFSETQ.

The chain couples TRBV28 to TRBJ1-5; TRBD1 agrees at 7 bases. J gave up 3 bases and V 8 bases, and 7 bases lay outside the gene matches. The CDR3 length is 14 residues. In germline, CDR1 is MDHEN, CDR2 SYDVKM. The CDR3 loop reads CASWDRHNNQPQHF. Written as DNA, the CDR3 is TGTGCCAGCTGGGACAGACATAACAATCAGCCCCAGCATTTT.

The chain joins TRBV7-2 to TRBJ2-1, with D perhaps TRBD2 (5 bases). CDR3 length equals 14 residues. Germline V CDR1 and CDR2: SGHTA, FQGNSA. V lost 5 bases to trimming and J lost 8 bases, with 16 bases between them. CDR3 sequence reads: CASSPKWLADEQFF. The CDR3 region has the DNA TGTGCCAGCAGCCCGAAGTGGCTAGCTGATGAGCAGTTCTTC.

This chain uses TRBV5-1 with TRBJ1-1; TRBD1 might be the D (6 bases). Germline V gene data show CDR1 as SGHRS and CDR2 as YFSETQ. This CDR3 has 13 amino acids. The V and J ends lost 5 bases and 4 bases respectively, with 12 bases between them. CDR3 coding DNA: TGCGCCAGCAGAACAGGGAGAGGCACTGAAGCTTTCTTT. Its translation is CASRTGRGTEAFF.

V usage is TRBV4-2 and J usage is TRBJ2-1, with TRBD2 identical over 16 bases. CDR3 length: 18 residues. Germline CDR1 is LGHNA and CDR2 is YNFKEQ. J gave up 5 bases and V 5 bases, and 9 bases lay outside the gene matches. The CDR3 here is CASSYTGTSGRGDNEQFF. In DNA, the CDR3 is TGTGCCAGCAGCTATACCGGGACTAGCGGGAGGGGGGACAATGAGCAGTTCTTC.